The T cell receptor beta chain described here comes from a study of T cell changes during pregnancy in multiple sclerosis. Using immunoSEQ multiplex PCR, the repertoire was profiled, and TCRdb retains in-frame clones only, with some absent. This table has tens of thousands of clones, 70% to 90% appearing once. Looked up from germline, CDR1 is SGHRS and CDR2 is YFSETQ. The CDR3 is made up of 16 amino acids. With V trimmed by 4 bases and J by 5 bases, 9 bases remained unmatched. The V and J genes are TRBV5-1 and TRBJ1-6; 7 positions agree with TRBD1. Sequenced here: CD4+ T cells from peripheral blood mononuclear cells, sampled in the first trimester of pregnancy. The TCR comes from a female donor with multiple sclerosis, enrolled in a pregnancy study. The CDR3, as DNA: TGCGCCAGCAGCCCCGGACAGGCCCAGAATAATTCACCCCTCCACTTT. Encoded protein: CASSPGQAQNNSPLHF.